The clone carrying this TCR beta chain was picked up a small number of times. Participants spanned ages roughly 18 to 95 years and resided in about two dozen US areas. Each participant's cohort was designated according to participant-reported clinical history. A case of COVID-19 had been met by exposed participants within 2 weeks before study entry. The assay was immunoSEQ multiplex PCR, and TCRdb's table has in-frame clones only and misses some. The sample carries around 270,000 clones, 88% recorded once. The sample belongs to a study of blood T cell repertoires in COVID-19. Study details: There were acute and convalescent COVID-19 samples, and they came from the United States, Italy and Spain.

Per the germline V gene, CDR1 is MGHDK and CDR2 is SYGVNS. This CDR3 comprises 16 residues. J lost 1 base, V lost 7 bases, and 7 bases had no gene match. The sample taken for sequencing was PBMCs or T cells enriched from blood (not recorded which). This rearrangement joins TRBV25-1 to TRBJ2-2; the match to TRBD1 covers 9 bases. The TCR comes from a middle-aged woman who had been exposed to COVID-19. The CDR3 DNA reads TGTGCCAGCATCCGGGACAGGGAGCAGAACACCGGGGAGCTGTTTTTT. This translates into CASIRDREQNTGELFF.